This TCR beta chain was documented in a study of OX40 agonist ivuxolimab in advanced cancers. Turning to the study itself: As their treatment, patients were administered ivuxolimab, an agonistic anti-OX40 (CD134) antibody.

The repertoire was sequenced with immunoSEQ multiplex PCR; TCRdb's copy has only in-frame clones and lacks some. The sample includes roughly 46,000 clones, approximately 85% of them seen just once. It was autoimmune disease history or systemic immunosuppression that excluded patients. The sequencing here drew on CD4+ or CD8+ T cells sorted from blood, taken in a trial of the OX40 agonist ivuxolimab. The sequence was collected from an adult with an advanced solid tumor such as melanoma, head and neck, liver or kidney cancer.

Written as DNA, the CDR3 is TGTGCCAGCAGTTCTTGGGTCACCGAGCAGTACTTC. Amino acid sequence: CASSSWVTEQYF. The V gene is TRBV6-5, the J gene TRBJ2-7; D not certain. Germline CDR1 reads MNHEY; CDR2 reads SVGAGI. V lost 4 bases to trimming and J lost 6 bases, with 10 bases between them. The CDR3 runs 12 residues.